The entry below gives a single TCR beta chain sequence along with its context. What antigen it recognizes has not been identified. It has no much larger one-base neighbor in the sample; base qualities were not kept. Sequences SGHRS (CDR1) and YFSETQ (CDR2) are obtained from the germline V gene. The CDR3 has 15 amino acids, counting the end cysteine and phenylalanine. CDR3 DNA is the only sequence kept; it has 45 bases, read in frame from the first base. The junction shows trimming of 4 bases on V and 4 bases on J, and the gene matches do not reach 4 bases of it. Libraries were built with the immunoSEQ multiplex PCR assay. The TCRbeta CDR3 region and adjacent sequences were amplified and sequenced from pancreatic genomic DNA. In the source study's methods: Repertoire diversity was assessed as a mean normalized Shannon-Wiener index, together with productive clonality and counts of productive rearrangements. The nonparametric Mann-Whitney U test was used to compare repertoire metrics between controls and chronic pancreatitis. CDR3beta sequences with identical amino acid composition and length across subjects were defined as shared clonotypes. TCRdb stores this immuneACCESS table with in-frame sequences only. Part of the clones is absent; in the studies checked, under half of the shortfall reflects unresolved V genes, and no reason is known for the rest. That table furnishes V, J and clone size, whereas the DNA furnished D and trimming. The sample yields roughly 13,000 clones; over 70% were counted once. Clones ranked in the top ten supply 11% to 15% of the sample.

This sample is drawn from a study of immune characteristics of hereditary and idiopathic chronic pancreatitis. The study in broad terms: Local pancreatic immune cells and TCRbeta repertoires were profiled in hereditary and idiopathic chronic pancreatitis and were compared with control organ donor pancreases. TCRbeta sequencing was performed on a few control pancreases, 7 hereditary chronic pancreatitis pancreases and about six idiopathic chronic pancreatitis pancreases. Minimal in vitro experimental manipulation of pancreas-infiltrating T cells was the reason the gDNA-based approach was selected.

Patients undergoing total pancreatectomy with islet autotransplantation (TPIAT) were the source of the chronic pancreatitis pancreas tissue. The chronic pancreatitis patients who were included had no known history of diabetes. For TCRbeta sequencing, genomic DNA was extracted directly from bulk pancreas tissue, without T cell sorting. Pancreas tissues were collected consecutively from patients and organ donors at two US centers. The paper's findings and limits, for the study overall: Differences in Vbeta-Jbeta gene family usage, including TRBV10, TRBV19, TRBV23 and TRBV5, were found between hereditary and idiopathic chronic pancreatitis. Compared with controls, TCRbeta repertoire diversity was significantly higher and clonality was lower in both chronic pancreatitis groups. The study did not include chronic pancreatitis caused by alcohol use. Among 10 to 15 chronic pancreatitis patients, a positive correlation was found between numbers of productive TCR rearrangements and disease severity scores. Because patient tissue could be obtained only at the time of TPIAT, differences in disease duration may have affected the immune findings.

The chain links TRBV5-1 with TRBJ2-1; the central 11 bases match TRBD2. The receptor's source is a human donor with chronic pancreatitis. Sample: pancreas tissue with hereditary chronic pancreatitis. The DNA sequence reads TGCGCCAGCAGCGAGGGACTAGCGGATTACAATGAGCAGTTCTTC. Its protein reads: CASSEGLADYNEQFF.